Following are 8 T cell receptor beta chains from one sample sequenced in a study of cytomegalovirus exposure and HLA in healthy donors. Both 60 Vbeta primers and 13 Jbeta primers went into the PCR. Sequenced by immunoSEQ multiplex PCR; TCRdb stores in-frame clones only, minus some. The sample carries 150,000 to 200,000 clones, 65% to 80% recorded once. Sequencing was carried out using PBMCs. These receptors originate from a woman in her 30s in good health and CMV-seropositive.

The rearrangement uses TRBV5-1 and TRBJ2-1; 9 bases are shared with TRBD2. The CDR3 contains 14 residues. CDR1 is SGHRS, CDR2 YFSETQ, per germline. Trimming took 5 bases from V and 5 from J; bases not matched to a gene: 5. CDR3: CASRRGLADNEQFF. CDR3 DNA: TGCGCCAGCAGAAGGGGACTAGCCGACAATGAGCAGTTCTTC.

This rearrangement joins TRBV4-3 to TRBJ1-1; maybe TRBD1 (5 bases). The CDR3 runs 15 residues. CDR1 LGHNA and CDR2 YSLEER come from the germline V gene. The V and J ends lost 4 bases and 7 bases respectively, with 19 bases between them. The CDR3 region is CASSPRGEGFDEAFF. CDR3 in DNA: TGCGCCAGCAGCCCTCGGGGGGAGGGATTCGATGAAGCTTTCTTT.

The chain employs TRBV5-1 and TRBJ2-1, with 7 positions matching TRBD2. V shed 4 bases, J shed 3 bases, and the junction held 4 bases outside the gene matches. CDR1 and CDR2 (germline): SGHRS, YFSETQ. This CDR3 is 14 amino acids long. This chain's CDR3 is CASSGGDLYNEQFF. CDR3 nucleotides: TGCGCCAGCAGCGGGGGGGACCTCTACAATGAGCAGTTCTTC.

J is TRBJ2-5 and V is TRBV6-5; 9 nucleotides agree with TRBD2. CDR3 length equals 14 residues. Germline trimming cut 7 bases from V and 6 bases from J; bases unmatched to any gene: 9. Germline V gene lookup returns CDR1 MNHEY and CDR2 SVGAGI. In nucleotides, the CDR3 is TGTGCCAGCAAAAATAGCGGGGGCGTACAGACCCAGTACTTC. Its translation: CASKNSGGVQTQYF.

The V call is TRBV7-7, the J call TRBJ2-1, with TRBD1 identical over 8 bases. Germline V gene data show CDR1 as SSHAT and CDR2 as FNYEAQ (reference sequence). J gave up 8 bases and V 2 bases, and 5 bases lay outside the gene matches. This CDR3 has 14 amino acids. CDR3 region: CASSLRDRLDEQFF. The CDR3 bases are TGTGCCAGCAGCTTACGGGACAGGTTGGATGAGCAGTTCTTC.

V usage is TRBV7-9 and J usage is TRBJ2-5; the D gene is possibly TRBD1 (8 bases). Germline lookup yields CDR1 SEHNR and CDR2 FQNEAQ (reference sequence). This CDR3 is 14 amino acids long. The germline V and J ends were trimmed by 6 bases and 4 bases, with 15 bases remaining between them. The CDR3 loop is CASRENRGGETQYF. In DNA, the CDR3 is TGTGCCAGCAGAGAGAACAGGGGGGGAGAGACCCAGTACTTC.

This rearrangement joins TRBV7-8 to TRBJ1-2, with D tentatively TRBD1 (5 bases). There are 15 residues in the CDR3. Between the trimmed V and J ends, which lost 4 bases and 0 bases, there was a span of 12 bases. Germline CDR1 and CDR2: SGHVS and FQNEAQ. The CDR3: CASSYVQAPNYGYTF. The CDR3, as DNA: TGTGCCAGCAGCTATGTACAGGCACCTAACTATGGCTACACCTTC. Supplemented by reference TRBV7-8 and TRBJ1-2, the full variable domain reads GAGVSQSPRYKVAKRGQDVALRCDPISGHVSLFWYQQALGQGPEFLTYFQNEAQLDKSGLPSDRFFAERPEGSVSTLKIQRTQQEDSAVYLCASSYVQAPNYGYTFGSGTRLTVV.

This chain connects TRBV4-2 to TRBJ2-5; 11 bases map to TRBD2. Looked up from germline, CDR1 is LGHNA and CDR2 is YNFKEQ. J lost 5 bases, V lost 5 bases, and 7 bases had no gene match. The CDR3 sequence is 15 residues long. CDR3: CASSSLAGGLETQYF. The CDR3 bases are TGTGCCAGCAGCTCCCTAGCGGGGGGCCTGGAGACCCAGTACTTC.